The sequence of this TCR beta chain was determined in a study of T-cell memory formation after mild COVID-19 (dated by TCRdb to 2020 to 2023). Broadly, across the study: TCR sequence clusters from the two donors were largely donor specific. In a couple of donors, T-cell clones that expanded and contracted after mild COVID-19 were tracked by sequencing TCRalpha and TCRbeta repertoires over time. The cohort comprised two young, previously healthy adult volunteers, one female and one male. Points the paper makes about the study in general: The detection of some responding clones in pre-infection memory suggests that pre-existing cross-reactive memory T cells joined the SARS-CoV-2 response. Balanced CD4/CD8 phenotypes were observed for clones contracting from day 15 to 85, whereas a bias towards CD4+ was observed for a second wave of clones expanding from day 15 to 37. The study included only a couple of mild cases, and larger cohorts that include severe cases with pre-infection samples were judged to be necessary. The second-wave clones that peaked on day 37 were not confirmed to be SARS-CoV-2 specific. Contracting CD4+ clones appeared mostly in the CM and EM memory subsets, whereas CD8+ clones were enriched in EMRA.

As for this clonotype: Its antigen is unknown. The record has no base qualities; no much larger clone is one base away.

Ficoll-Paque density gradient centrifugation was used to isolate PBMCs. Sequencer: Illumina NovaSeq 6000. TCRalpha and TCRbeta cDNA libraries were constructed by 5'RACE with constant-segment primers, with sample barcodes and unique molecular identifiers being introduced. RNA was extracted from every sample with Trizol reagent. Library amplification was performed in two PCR steps, and a second sample barcode and Illumina TruSeq adapters were introduced in the second step. Sequencing of the libraries was done on an Illumina NovaSeq, producing 2 x 150 bp paired-end reads. The authors' analysis ran thus. Demultiplexing of reads and collapsing into UMI-guided consensus sequences were performed with migec v1.2.7. With mixcr v2.1.11, UMI consensuses were aligned to TRA and TRB V and J templates and assembled into clonotypes. Expanded or contracted clonotypes were those called significant by both edgeR and NoisET, with noise models trained on biological replicates. For edgeR calls, the cutoffs were a false discovery rate-adjusted p below 0.01 and a log2 fold-change threshold of 1. As an exploratory analysis of dynamics, max-normalized trajectories of the 1000 most abundant clonotypes were examined by PCA with hierarchical clustering. Each responding clone was given a CD4 or CD8 phenotype based on the CD4+ and CD8+ repertoires, which had been sequenced separately. TCRdb reprocessing: public reads trimmed at Q25 with fastp, clones called with MiXCR, in-frame beta chains kept. Entries are consolidated by CDR3 protein sequence, retaining the most common genes and DNA. The V and J calls reflect TCRdb's pipeline rather than the authors' work. Within this sample are under 650,000 distinct CDR3 sequences, with roughly 18% of them counted one time only. Around 11% of the sample is in the top ten clones.

Material for sequencing was PBMCs or a T cell subset sorted from them (not recorded which). The clonotype was recovered from an adult woman who had mild COVID-19 (a few samples of this study predate the infection). The sample titles of this study are shuffled in the database, so cell type and time point are left out; the donor was told from shared clones.

The nucleotide sequence is TGTGCCAGCACCTACCGAGGGACGCAGTATTTT. Its protein reads: CASTYRGTQYF. The chain is assembled from TRBV12-3 or TRBV12-4 and TRBJ2-3; a tentative D call is TRBD2 (5 bases match). The V end loses 7 bases and the J end loses 9 bases, and a stretch of 11 bases separates them. The CDR3 measures 11 amino acids from cysteine to phenylalanine. The entry retains the CDR3 DNA only, 33 bases that are in frame from base 1.